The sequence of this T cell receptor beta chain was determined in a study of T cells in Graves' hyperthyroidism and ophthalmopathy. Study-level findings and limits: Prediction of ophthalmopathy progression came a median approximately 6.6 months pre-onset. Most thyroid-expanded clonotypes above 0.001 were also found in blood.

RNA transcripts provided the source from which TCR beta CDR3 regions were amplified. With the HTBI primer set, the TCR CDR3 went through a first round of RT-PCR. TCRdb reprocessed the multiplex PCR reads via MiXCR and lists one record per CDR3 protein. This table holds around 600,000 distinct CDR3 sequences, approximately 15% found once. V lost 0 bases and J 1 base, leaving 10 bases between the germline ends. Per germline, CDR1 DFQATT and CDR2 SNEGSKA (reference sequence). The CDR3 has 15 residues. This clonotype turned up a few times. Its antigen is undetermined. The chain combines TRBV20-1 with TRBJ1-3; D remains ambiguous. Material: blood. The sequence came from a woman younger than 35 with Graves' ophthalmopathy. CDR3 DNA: TGCAGTGCTAGAGATCGTACGGGTTCTGGAAACACCATATATTTT. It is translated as CSARDRTGSGNTIYF.